The text below deals with one T cell receptor (beta chain). Antigen unknown. These data originate in a study of T cells after yellow fever vaccination. Study as a whole: For low cell numbers, libraries were made with SMART-Seq v4 Ultra Low Input. Study conclusions and caveats: Post-booster repertoires contained most primary-vaccination clones again (almost 97% CD4, less than 90% CD8). The study found a weaker secondary response that peaked faster, day 5 versus 15. A minor fraction of clonotypes spanned both CD4 and CD8 compartments.

Each CDR3 protein is one row after TCRdb ran MiXCR on the 5' RACE reads. This table holds roughly 160,000 distinct CDR3 sequences, about a tenth found once. The CDR3 covers 17 residues. V was pared by 0 bases and J by 5 bases, with 11 bases of the junction left unmatched. Germline V gene lookup returns CDR1 SGHTA and CDR2 FQGTGA. This TCR came from a man between 18 and 29 years old who received the YFV17D yellow fever vaccine. This sample comprised CD8+ T cells sorted from PBMCs, obtained 45 days after the yellow fever booster vaccination. The chain couples TRBV7-3 to TRBJ2-5; 8 bases are shared with TRBD1. The CDR3 nucleotides are TGTGCCAGCAGCTTAACCGTCGTACAGGGGGTCGGGGAGACCCAGTACTTC. Amino acids: CASSLTVVQGVGETQYF.